A single sample is the source of the 9 T cell receptor beta chains below, sequenced in a study of vaccination and CD4 T cells after COVID-19. Antigen specificity for these receptors is unknown. Cultured CD4+ T-cell DNA underwent Oncomine TCR Beta short-read sequencing. MiXCR, run by TCRdb on the PCR reads, gives a single entry per CDR3 protein. The data show some 6,600 distinct CDR3 sequences, with over 30% seen just once and about 40% held by the top ten. Described treatment: approximately 10-day PBMC culture with coronavirus spike peptide pools or control peptides (ViraFEST assay). Before the COVID-19 pandemic (2011-2018), CD4+ T cells were obtained from the unexposed donor. The sample taken for sequencing was CD4+ T cells from blood, cultured in vitro. All receptors come from a human donor in good health.

In this sample, this clonotype is medium-sized. The rearrangement joins TRBV24-1 to TRBJ2-2, with D possibly called TRBD1 or TRBD2 (6 bases each). V shed 5 bases and J shed 0 bases, with 9 bases lying between them. Germline CDR1 KGHDR, CDR2 SFDVKD. This CDR3 spans 15 amino acids. The CDR3 spells CATSGGAPNTGELFF. The CDR3 region has the DNA TGTGCCACCAGTGGGGGGGCACCGAACACCGGGGAGCTGTTTTTT.

This clonotype has only a few counts. The chain recombines TRBV6-1 with TRBJ2-7; tentative D call: TRBD2 (6 bases). The CDR3 is 16 amino acids. Germline CDR1 MNHNS, CDR2 SASEGT. V shed 0 bases and J shed 4 bases, with 16 bases lying between them. CDR3 amino acids: CASSEAPPGLRYEQYF. The DNA of the CDR3 is TGTGCCAGCAGTGAAGCTCCCCCGGGACTGCGATACGAGCAGTACTTC.

The V gene is TRBV6-1, the J gene TRBJ2-2; 12 nucleotides line up with TRBD2. The germline V gene has CDR1 MNHNS and CDR2 SASEGT. V lost 2 bases and J lost 6; bases outside the gene matches: 1. The CDR3 extends over 15 amino acids. The CDR3 spells CASSELAGGPGELFF. The CDR3 nucleotides are TGTGCCAGCAGTGAACTAGCGGGGGGGCCCGGGGAGCTGTTTTTT.

This clonotype showed up just once. This rearrangement joins TRBV6-1 to TRBJ1-1; TRBD1 matches 9 bases. Germline values: CDR1 MNHNS, CDR2 SASEGT. Trimming removed 7 bases from V and 4 bases from J; junction bases left unmatched: 4. There are 13 residues in the CDR3. The CDR3 DNA reads as TGTGCCAGCAACAGGGGGCCGGTCACTGAAGCTTTCTTT. Protein sequence: CASNRGPVTEAFF.

On this clonotype itself: The germline gene is not matched at one end of the junction; a read error may be the cause. This sequence joins TRBV7-9 and TRBJ1-1; D gene uncertain. CDR1 is SEHNR and CDR2 is FQNEAQ in the germline V gene (reference sequence). The CDR3 has 13 residues. CDR3 protein: CASSFDGITEAFF. CDR3 nucleotides: TGCGCCAGCAGCTTCGACGGGATCACTGAAGCTTTCTTT.

This clonotype showed up just a few times. The chain employs TRBV6-5 and TRBJ1-5; 10 nucleotides line up with TRBD1. From germline, CDR1 is MNHEY and CDR2 SVGAGI. The trim removed 4 bases at V and 5 bases at J, leaving 2 bases unmatched. CDR3 length: 14 residues. Here the CDR3 reads CASSFGQGDQPQHF. The CDR3 DNA is TGTGCCAGCAGTTTCGGACAGGGGGATCAGCCCCAGCATTTT.

The J gene is TRBJ2-7, the V gene TRBV12-3 or TRBV12-4; D is possibly TRBD1 (5 bases). The CDR3 runs 15 residues. Trimming took off 5 bases at V and 2 bases at J, with 16 bases between the two ends. The CDR3 loop is CASSPPPTAAYEQYF. The CDR3 DNA reads TGTGCCAGCAGTCCCCCCCCGACAGCCGCCTACGAGCAGTACTTC.

V is TRBV7-9 and J is TRBJ2-3, with TRBD2 matching over 11 bases. Trimming removed 10 bases from V and 2 bases from J; junction bases left unmatched: 5. From germline, CDR1 is SEHNR and CDR2 FQNEAQ (reference sequence). The length of the CDR3 is 14 residues. The CDR3 sequence is CATTSGEDTDTQYF. As DNA, the CDR3 is TGTGCCACGACTAGCGGGGAAGACACAGATACGCAGTATTTT.

This chain joins TRBV5-1 and TRBJ1-1; D not resolved. Between the trimmed V and J ends, which lost 4 bases and 4 bases, there was a span of 17 bases. The CDR3 consists of 15 residues. Germline V gene lookup returns CDR1 SGHRS and CDR2 YFSETQ. The CDR3 sequence: CASSPGPLEVTEAFF. CDR3 nucleotide sequence: TGCGCCAGCAGCCCCGGACCCTTGGAGGTCACTGAAGCTTTCTTT.